This T cell receptor (beta chain) was sequenced during a study of blood T cells in healthy people across ages. Then a second PCR, running about 6 to 12 cycles, was carried out with a sample-barcoded 5' primer and a J-beta primer mix. Each cDNA molecule was tagged by a template-switch adaptor with 12 random nucleotides. In TCRdb, the 5' RACE reads were re-called with MiXCR into one record per CDR3 protein. The data contain some 1.5 million distinct CDR3 sequences, roughly 43% of them singletons. The sample holds a few counts of this clonotype. Its target is not known. The germline V and J ends were trimmed by 2 bases and 3 bases, with 10 bases remaining between them. The CDR3 covers 14 residues. Looked up from germline, CDR1 is MNHEY and CDR2 is SVGEGT. Study-wide results and caveats: Those diversity estimates obtained from one million T cells were thought to be underestimates. Getting older went along with TCR beta diversity per million T cells dropping roughly linearly.

PBMCs, at least 6.5 million per sample, were isolated. The V gene is TRBV6-2 or TRBV6-3, the J gene TRBJ2-5; D possibly corresponds to TRBD1 (5 bases). This clonotype was sampled from a woman under 30 in good health. What was sequenced was blood. The CDR3 DNA reads TGTGCCAGCAGTTACATGACAGCGAAAGAGACCCAGTACTTC. Encoded protein: CASSYMTAKETQYF.